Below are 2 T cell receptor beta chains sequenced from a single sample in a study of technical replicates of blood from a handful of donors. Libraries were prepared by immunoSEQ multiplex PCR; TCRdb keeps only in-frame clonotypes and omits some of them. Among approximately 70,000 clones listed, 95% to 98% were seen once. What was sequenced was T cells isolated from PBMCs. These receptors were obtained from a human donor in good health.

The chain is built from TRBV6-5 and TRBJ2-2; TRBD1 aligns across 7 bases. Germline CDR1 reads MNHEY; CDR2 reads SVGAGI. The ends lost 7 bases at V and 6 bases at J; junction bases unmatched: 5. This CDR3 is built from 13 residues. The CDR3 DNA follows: TGTGCCAGCAAAGGGGGCAGGGCCGGGGAGCTGTTTTTT. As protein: CASKGGRAGELFF.

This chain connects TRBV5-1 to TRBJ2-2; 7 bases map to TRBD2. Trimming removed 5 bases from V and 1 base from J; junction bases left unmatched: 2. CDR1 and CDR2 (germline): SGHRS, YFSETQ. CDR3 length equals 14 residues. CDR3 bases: TGCGCCAGCAGAGGCGGGAGGAACACCGGGGAGCTGTTTTTT. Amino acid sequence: CASRGGRNTGELFF.